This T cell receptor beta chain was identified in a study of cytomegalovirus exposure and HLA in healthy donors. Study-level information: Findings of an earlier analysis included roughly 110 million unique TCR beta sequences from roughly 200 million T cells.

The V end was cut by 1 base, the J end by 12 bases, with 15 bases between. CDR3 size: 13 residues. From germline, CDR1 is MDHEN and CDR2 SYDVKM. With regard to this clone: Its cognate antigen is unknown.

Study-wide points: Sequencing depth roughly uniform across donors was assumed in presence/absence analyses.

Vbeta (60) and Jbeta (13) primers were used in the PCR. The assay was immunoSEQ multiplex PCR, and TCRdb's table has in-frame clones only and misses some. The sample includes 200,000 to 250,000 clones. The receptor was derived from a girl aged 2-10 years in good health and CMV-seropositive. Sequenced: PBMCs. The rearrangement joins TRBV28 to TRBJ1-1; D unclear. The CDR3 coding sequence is TGTGCCAGCAGTTTATCTCCGGGAGTAAACCCTTTCTTT. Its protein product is CASSLSPGVNPFF.